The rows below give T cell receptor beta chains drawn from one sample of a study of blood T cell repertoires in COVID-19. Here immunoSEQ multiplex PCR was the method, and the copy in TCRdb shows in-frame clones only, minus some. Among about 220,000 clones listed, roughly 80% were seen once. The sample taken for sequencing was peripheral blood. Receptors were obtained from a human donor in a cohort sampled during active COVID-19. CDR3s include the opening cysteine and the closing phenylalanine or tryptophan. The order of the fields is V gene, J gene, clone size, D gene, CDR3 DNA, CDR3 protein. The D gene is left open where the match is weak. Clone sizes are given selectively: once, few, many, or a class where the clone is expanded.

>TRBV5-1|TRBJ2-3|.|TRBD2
TGCGCCAGCAGCCCGGGACTAGCGGGCTTAAGCACAGATACGCAGTATTTT
CASSPGLAGLSTDTQYF
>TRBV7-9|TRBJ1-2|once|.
TGTGCCAGCAGCTCAGGCCTACAAGGCTATGGCTACACCTTC
CASSSGLQGYGYTF
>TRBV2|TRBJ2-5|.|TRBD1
TGTGCCAGCAGTCCAAAATCCGGGACAGAACAAGAGACCCAGTACTTC
CASSPKSGTEQETQYF
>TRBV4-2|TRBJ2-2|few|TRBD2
TGTGCCAGCAGCCAGAGGACTAGCGGGAGATCCGGGGAGCTGTTTTTT
CASSQRTSGRSGELFF
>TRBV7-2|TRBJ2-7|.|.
TGTGCCAGCAGCTTAGACGGGGGTTCCTACGAGCAGTACTTC
CASSLDGGSYEQYF
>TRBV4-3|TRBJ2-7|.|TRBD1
TGCGCCAGCAGCCAAGATCCGGGACAGGAGAACGGCTACGAGCAGTACTTC
CASSQDPGQENGYEQYF
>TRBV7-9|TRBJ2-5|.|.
TGTGCCAGCAGCAACTTGCAAGAGACCCAGTACTTC
CASSNLQETQYF
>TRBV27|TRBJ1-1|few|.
TGTGCCAGCAGTCCCACGGGGATAATGAACACTGAAGCTTTCTTT
CASSPTGIMNTEAFF
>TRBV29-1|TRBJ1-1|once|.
TGCAGCGTCGAGACGGCGGAGAACACTGAAGCTTTCTTT
CSVETAENTEAFF
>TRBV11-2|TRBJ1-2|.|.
TGTGCCAGCAGCTTAGATTACGGTAGCTATGGCTACACCTTC
CASSLDYGSYGYTF
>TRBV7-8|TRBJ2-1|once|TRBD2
TGTGCCAGCAGGACGACTAGCGGGAGTAAGAATGAGCAGTTCTTC
CASRTTSGSKNEQFF
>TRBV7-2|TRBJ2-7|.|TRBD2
TGTGCCAGCAGCCCTTCAGCGGGGGCTACCCCAGTCGGCGAGCAGTACTTC
CASSPSAGATPVGEQYF
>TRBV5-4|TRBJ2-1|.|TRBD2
TGTGCCAGCAGCCTGACTAGCGGGGCCTACAATGAGCAGTTCTTC
CASSLTSGAYNEQFF
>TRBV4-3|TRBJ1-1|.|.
TGCGCCAGCAGCCAAGACGTTTTTCCGAACACTGAAGCTTTCTTT
CASSQDVFPNTEAFF
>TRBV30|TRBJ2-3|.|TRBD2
TGTGCCTGGAGTGTACAGGGACTAGAAGAGGGAGATACGCAGTATTTT
CAWSVQGLEEGDTQYF
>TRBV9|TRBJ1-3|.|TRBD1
TGTGCCAGCAGCAGAACAGGGGGCTCTGGAAACACCATATATTTT
CASSRTGGSGNTIYF
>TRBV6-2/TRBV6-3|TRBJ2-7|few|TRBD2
TGTGCCAGCAGCCGGACTAGCGGGTCTTCCTACGAGCAGTACTTC
CASSRTSGSSYEQYF
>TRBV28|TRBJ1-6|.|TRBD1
TGTGCCAGCAGCCCCTGGGGACAGGGGACAAATTCACCCCTCCACTTT
CASSPWGQGTNSPLHF
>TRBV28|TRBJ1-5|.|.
TGTGCCAGCGGCTCCAGGGATCTCAATCAGCCCCAGCATTTT
CASGSRDLNQPQHF
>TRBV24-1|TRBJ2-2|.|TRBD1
TGTGCCACCAGTGAAGGGGACAGGGGGAACACCGGGGAGCTGTTTTTT
CATSEGDRGNTGELFF
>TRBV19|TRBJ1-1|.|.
TGTGCCAGTAGTGGAATGACACGAGGGTTTTCTGAAGCTTTCTTT
CASSGMTRGFSEAFF
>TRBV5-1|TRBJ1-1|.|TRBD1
TGCGCCAGCAGGCCCCAGGGGGTAAGAACTGAAGCTTTCTTT
CASRPQGVRTEAFF
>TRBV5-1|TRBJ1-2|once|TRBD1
TGCGCCAGCAGCTGGAACACAGCAGGGGGAGGCTATGGCTACACCTTC
CASSWNTAGGGYGYTF
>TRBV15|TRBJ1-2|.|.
TGTGCCACCAGCAGAGATTATACGGGAAACTATGGCTACACCTTC
CATSRDYTGNYGYTF
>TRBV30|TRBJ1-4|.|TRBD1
TGTGCCTGGGGGCTCCCCCGGACAGGCGGGGGGGAAAAACTGTTTTTT
CAWGLPRTGGGEKLFF
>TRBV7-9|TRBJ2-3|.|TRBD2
TGTGCCAGCAGCTTTAAGAGAGGGCTCACGGCTAGCGGGAGGGATACGCAGTATTTT
CASSFKRGLTASGRDTQYF
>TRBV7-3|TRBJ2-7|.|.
TGTGCCAGCAGCTTGGGCCCTGGGGAGCAGTACTTC
CASSLGPGEQYF
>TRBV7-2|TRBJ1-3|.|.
TGTGCCAGCAGCCTCGGACAGTCTGGAAACACCATATATTTT
CASSLGQSGNTIYF